Reported below is one T cell receptor beta chain. What it recognizes is unknown. This entry belongs to a study of cytomegalovirus exposure and HLA in healthy donors. The germline V gene encodes CDR1 SGHTA and CDR2 FQGNSA. The CDR3 has 14 residues. V gave up 1 base and J gave up 4 bases, with 10 bases separating them. Whole-study findings and limits: Among TCR beta chains of equal frequency, HLA-associated ones were more clonally expanded in a later analysis. V- and J-gene trimming in TCR beta was tied to a missense DCLRE1C variant by an analysis performed later. The authors enumerated over 150 TCR beta chains as linked to cytomegalovirus. In all likelihood, a cluster of highly shared sequence variants was a sequencing artifact.

The PCR made use of 60 Vbeta and 13 Jbeta primers. The assay was immunoSEQ multiplex PCR, and TCRdb's table has in-frame clones only and misses some. The data hold approximately 93,000 clones, with around 80% observed a single time. Sample: PBMCs. This clonotype was sampled from a male donor in good health and CMV-seropositive. The chain employs TRBV7-2 and TRBJ1-2; D gene ambiguous. The CDR3 coding sequence is TGTGCCAGCAGCTTAGGAGGGTTCGCCTATGGCTACACCTTC. It is translated as CASSLGGFAYGYTF.